Listed below are T cell receptor beta chains from one sample, sequenced in a study of shared clonotypes between healthy human individuals. Assay: immunoSEQ multiplex PCR; the TCRdb copy retains only in-frame clones and omits some. The profile shows some 2.4 million clones, 90% to 95% of them singletons. The specimen was naive CD4+ T cells from PBMCs. The receptor source for this set is a man aged 18 to 30 in good health. Some clones in this sample may be carry-over from other donors' samples. CDR3s include the opening cysteine and the closing phenylalanine or tryptophan. D genes are given only for firm matches. Expanded clones are given a class, and other clones once, few, many or no size at all.

>TRBV7-3|TRBJ2-2|TRBD2|-
CASSGRTSGNVGELFF
TGTGCCAGCAGCGGTCGGACTAGCGGGAATGTCGGGGAGCTGTTTTTT
>TRBV6-5|TRBJ2-7|-|-
CASSSEKTYEQYF
TGTGCCAGCAGTTCCGAGAAGACCTACGAGCAGTACTTC
>TRBV5-1|TRBJ2-5|-|-
CASSLGNQETQYF
TGCGCCAGCAGCTTGGGCAACCAAGAGACCCAGTACTTC
>TRBV30|TRBJ1-1|-|-
CAWSPATEAFF
TGTGCCTGGAGTCCAGCTACTGAAGCTTTCTTT
>TRBV27|TRBJ1-1|-|once
CASSRGTEAFF
TGTGCCAGCAGCCGGGGTACTGAAGCTTTCTTT
>TRBV6-1|TRBJ2-7|-|once
CASRDWREQYF
TGTGCCAGCAGGGATTGGCGCGAGCAGTACTTC
>TRBV28|TRBJ2-1|-|-
CASRERAYNEQFF
TGTGCCAGCAGAGAACGAGCCTACAATGAGCAGTTCTTC
>TRBV6-5|TRBJ1-5|-|-
CASRPGRLNQPQHF
TGTGCCAGCAGGCCCGGACGGCTCAATCAGCCCCAGCATTTT
>TRBV4-3|TRBJ1-5|-|-
CASSHEQGRPPQHF
TGCGCCAGCAGCCATGAACAGGGTAGGCCGCCCCAGCATTTT
>TRBV23-1|TRBJ2-5|TRBD2|once
CASRRWAGTKAFQETQYF
TGCGCCAGCAGGCGATGGGCAGGGACTAAAGCATTCCAAGAGACCCAGTACTTC
>TRBV5-8|TRBJ2-1|TRBD2|-
CASSGRLAFSYNEQFF
TGTGCCAGCAGCGGGAGACTAGCGTTCTCCTACAATGAGCAGTTCTTC
>TRBV7-8|TRBJ2-7|TRBD2|-
CASSLILAGGDYEQYF
TGTGCCAGCAGCTTAATACTAGCGGGAGGGGACTACGAGCAGTACTTC
>TRBV6-6|TRBJ2-5|TRBD2|-
CASSWGREGTQYF
TGTGCCAGCAGTTGGGGCAGGGAGGGGACCCAGTACTTC
>TRBV28|TRBJ2-1|-|-
CASSSFSSRSYNEQFF
TGTGCCAGCAGTTCCTTCTCCTCCCGCTCCTACAATGAGCAGTTCTTC
>TRBV5-1|TRBJ1-4|TRBD1|-
CASSLGQGGSTNEKLFF
TGCGCCAGCAGCTTGGGACAGGGTGGCTCAACTAATGAAAAACTGTTTTTT
>TRBV5-1|TRBJ2-3|-|-
CASSFQGGTDTQYF
TGCGCCAGCAGCTTCCAGGGTGGGACAGATACGCAGTATTTT
>TRBV7-9|TRBJ2-2|-|-
CASSLGSWTGELFF
TGTGCCAGCAGCTTAGGCTCATGGACCGGGGAGCTGTTTTTT
>TRBV5-1|TRBJ1-1|-|-
CASSEAGVNTEAFF
TGCGCCAGCAGTGAAGCAGGGGTGAACACTGAAGCTTTCTTT
>TRBV7-6|TRBJ1-5|-|once
CASSSRISNQPQHF
TGTGCCAGCAGCTCGAGGATTAGCAATCAGCCCCAGCATTTT
>TRBV28|TRBJ1-5|-|once
CASSIVGQPQHF
TGTGCCAGCAGTATAGTCGGTCAGCCCCAGCATTTT
>TRBV19|TRBJ2-2|-|few
CASSIVPGELFF
TGTGCCAGTAGTATAGTCCCCGGGGAGCTGTTTTTT
>TRBV6-5|TRBJ2-1|TRBD2|-
CASSGAGGRNEQFF
TGTGCCAGCAGTGGAGCGGGAGGGCGCAATGAGCAGTTCTTC
>TRBV18|TRBJ2-7|TRBD1|-
CASSLGSDRVVEQYF
TGTGCCAGCTCACTCGGTTCGGACAGGGTTGTCGAGCAGTACTTC
>TRBV15|TRBJ2-7|-|-
CATSRDQYAGEQYF
TGTGCCACCAGCAGAGATCAATATGCGGGCGAGCAGTACTTC
>TRBV2|TRBJ2-7|TRBD1|-
CASSALGQSYEQYF
TGTGCCAGCAGTGCCCTGGGACAGTCCTACGAGCAGTACTTC
>TRBV28|TRBJ1-5|-|-
CASSFGLFSNQPQHF
TGTGCCAGCAGTTTTGGGCTTTTCAGCAATCAGCCCCAGCATTTT
>TRBV29-1|TRBJ2-7|-|-
CSATKNSGYEQYF
TGCAGCGCTACAAAAAACAGCGGCTACGAGCAGTACTTC
>TRBV6-7|TRBJ2-7|-|-
CASSYVNRPGYEQYF
TGTGCCAGCAGTTACGTGAACAGGCCTGGCTACGAGCAGTACTTC
>TRBV7-2|TRBJ2-1|TRBD2|-
CASSFSGRGQFF
TGTGCCAGCAGCTTTAGCGGGAGGGGGCAGTTCTTC
>TRBV19|TRBJ2-4|-|-
CASSPVTRTWGGSKNIQYF
TGTGCCAGTAGTCCGGTAACAAGGACATGGGGCGGGTCCAAAAACATTCAGTACTTC
>TRBV7-3|TRBJ2-7|-|-
CASSPRRGSYEQYF
TGTGCCAGCAGCCCCCGGCGAGGCTCCTACGAGCAGTACTTC
>TRBV6-5|TRBJ2-1|-|-
CASSQTGPYNEQFF
TGTGCCAGCAGTCAGACGGGCCCCTACAATGAGCAGTTCTTC
>TRBV28|TRBJ1-5|-|-
CASSFFGRESNQPQHF
TGTGCCAGCAGTTTTTTCGGCAGGGAAAGCAATCAGCCCCAGCATTTT
>TRBV7-2|TRBJ2-2|-|-
CASSLDPGSRTGELFF
TGTGCCAGCAGCTTAGATCCGGGGAGTCGGACCGGGGAGCTGTTTTTT
>TRBV18|TRBJ2-1|TRBD2|-
CASSPPTGGIKQFF
TGTGCCAGCTCACCACCGACGGGGGGTATAAAGCAGTTCTTC
>TRBV6-5|TRBJ1-5|TRBD1|-
CASSALGQGDQPQHF
TGTGCCAGCAGTGCCCTGGGACAGGGGGACCAGCCCCAGCATTTT
>TRBV29-1|TRBJ2-5|-|-
CSVETRQETQYF
TGCAGCGTTGAAACTAGACAAGAGACCCAGTACTTC
>TRBV2|TRBJ2-7|-|-
CASSYLATELSYEQYF
TGTGCCAGCAGCTATCTAGCGACAGAACTCTCCTACGAGCAGTACTTC